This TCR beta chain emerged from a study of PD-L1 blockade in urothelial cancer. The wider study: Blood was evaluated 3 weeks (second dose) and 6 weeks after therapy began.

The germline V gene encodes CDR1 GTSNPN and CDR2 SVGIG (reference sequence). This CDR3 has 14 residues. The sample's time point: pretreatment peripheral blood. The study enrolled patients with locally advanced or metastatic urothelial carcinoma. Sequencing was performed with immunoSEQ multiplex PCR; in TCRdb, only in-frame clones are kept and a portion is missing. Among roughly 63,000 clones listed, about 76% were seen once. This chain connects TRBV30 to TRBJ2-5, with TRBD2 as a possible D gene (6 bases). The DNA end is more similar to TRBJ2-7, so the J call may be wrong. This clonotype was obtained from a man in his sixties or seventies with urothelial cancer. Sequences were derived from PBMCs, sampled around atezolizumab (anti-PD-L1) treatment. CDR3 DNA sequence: TGTGCCTGGGAGAAGCGGGTTGCAACCTACGAGCAGTACTTC. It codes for CAWEKRVATYEQYF.